Following are 32 T cell receptor beta chains from one sample sequenced in a study of response to subunit inactivated influenza vaccine. TCRdb reprocessed the RT-PCR reads via MiXCR and lists one record per CDR3 protein. Seen here are 500,000 to 700,000 distinct CDR3 sequences, under 25% observed once, and the top ten hold 2.5% to 3%. This sample also appeared in a second study, on T cells expressing NK-cell markers. In that study: UMI-tagged 5'RACE template switching yielded the TCR beta cDNA.

The sample here was CD4+ T cells sorted from PBMCs, taken 12 days after vaccination. These receptors came from a middle-aged man who received an inactivated influenza vaccine.

The CDR3 coding sequence is TGCAGTGCTAGATACGCGGGGGCCGACAATGAGCAGTTCTTC. It encodes CSARYAGADNEQFF. The chain is built from TRBV20-1 and TRBJ2-1; D is possibly TRBD2 (7 bases). With 2 bases removed from V and 5 bases from J, the gap between germline ends came to 13 bases. CDR1 DFQATT and CDR2 SNEGSKA come from the germline V gene (reference sequence). CDR3 length equals 14 residues.

In this sample, this clonotype turned up many times. The rearrangement uses TRBV29-1 and TRBJ2-5, with D possibly matching TRBD1 (5 bases). This CDR3 is 11 amino acids long. Germline-derived CDR1 and CDR2 are SQVTM and ANQGSEA. The V gene lost 8 bases and the J gene lost 5 bases, with 12 bases spanning the gap. The CDR3 DNA reads as TGCAGCTCAGGGCCATTGGAGACCCAGTACTTC. Translating gives CSSGPLETQYF.

This clonotype was counted only a few times. The V call is TRBV10-3, the J call TRBJ2-5, with 8 bases fitting TRBD2. CDR1 is ENHRY and CDR2 is SYGVKD in the germline V gene. The CDR3 consists of 14 residues. J gave up 5 bases and V 4 bases, and 6 bases lay outside the gene matches. The CDR3 reads CAISARGGGETQYF. CDR3 DNA: TGTGCCATCAGTGCCCGGGGGGGAGGGGAGACCCAGTACTTC.

This chain joins TRBV19 and TRBJ2-2; D tentatively fits TRBD1 or TRBD2 (5 bases each). Germline values: CDR1 LNHDA, CDR2 SQIVND (reference sequence). This CDR3 is built from 14 residues. Trimming pared 7 bases from V and 4 bases from J, leaving 13 bases between. CDR3 residues: CASTGTAGTGELFF. The CDR3 DNA sequence: TGTGCCAGTACCGGGACGGCTGGCACCGGGGAGCTGTTTTTT.

There are many counts of this clonotype. This chain uses TRBV5-1 with TRBJ2-3; D remains unclear. Germline-derived CDR1 and CDR2 are SGHRS and YFSETQ. The CDR3 consists of 15 residues. V shed 0 bases and J shed 1 base, with 9 bases lying between them. For the CDR3, the DNA is TGCGCCAGCAGCTTGGACGGCGTTCGCACAGATACGCAGTATTTT. This translates into CASSLDGVRTDTQYF.

The CDR3 spells CSANRGGEKLFF. DNA of the CDR3: TGCAGTGCTAACAGGGGGGGTGAAAAACTGTTTTTT. The rearrangement joins TRBV20-1 to TRBJ1-4, with 8 nucleotides matching TRBD1. This CDR3 is 12 amino acids long. Germline CDR1 and CDR2: DFQATT and SNEGSKA (reference sequence). V was clipped by 4 bases and J by 7 bases; unmatched bases: 2.

This clonotype was counted a few times. The rearrangement links TRBV10-3 to TRBJ2-3; the D is unclear. Germline-derived CDR1 and CDR2 are ENHRY and SYGVKD. CDR3 length: 13 residues. V lost 3 bases, J lost 0 bases, and 4 bases lay in between. For the CDR3, the DNA is TGTGCCATCAGTGACGAGAGCACAGATACGCAGTATTTT. Translating it yields CAISDESTDTQYF.

This clonotype was observed a handful of times. The chain combines TRBV27 with TRBJ2-2; D is unresolved. Between the trimmed V and J ends, which lost 6 bases and 4 bases, there was a span of 12 bases. Germline V lookup: CDR1 MNHEY, CDR2 SMNVEV (reference sequence). CDR3 length: 14 residues. CDR3 nucleotide sequence: TGTGCCAGCAGCCGGGTACCCCTCACCGGGGAGCTGTTTTTT. It yields the protein CASSRVPLTGELFF.

This rearrangement joins TRBV7-2 to TRBJ2-7; 9 bases line up with TRBD2. Germline V CDR1 and CDR2: SGHTA, FQGNSA. The CDR3 sequence is 15 residues long. V dropped 2 bases and J dropped 5; count of bases not matched to a gene: 7. In nucleotides, the CDR3 is TGTGCCAGCAGCTTATTGCTAGCGGGATGGGACGAGCAGTACTTC. Translation gives CASSLLLAGWDEQYF.

The V gene is TRBV6-1, the J gene TRBJ1-2; D remains ambiguous. The CDR3 is 11 amino acids. Germline CDR1 and CDR2: MNHNS and SASEGT. V lost 1 base and J lost 10, with 7 bases in between. The CDR3 bases are TGTGCCAGCAGTGAAGTAAATTACTACACCTTC. This codes for CASSEVNYYTF.

This clonotype has only a few counts. The gene calls are TRBV18 and TRBJ2-7, with 8 bases aligning to TRBD1. The germline gives CDR1 KGHSH, CDR2 LQKENI. The V segment lost 3 bases and the J segment 6 bases; nucleotides outside the gene matches: 10. The length of the CDR3 is 15 residues. CDR3 sequence: CASSPQTGEVGEQYF. CDR3 nucleotides: TGTGCCAGCTCACCCCAGACAGGGGAAGTAGGCGAGCAGTACTTC.

Only a few counts were recorded for this clonotype. The rearrangement uses TRBV5-8 and TRBJ2-7; 8 bases agree with TRBD1. V dropped 0 bases and J dropped 4; count of bases not matched to a gene: 6. Germline CDR1 SGHTS, CDR2 YDEGEE. The CDR3 loop spans 15 amino acids. The CDR3 DNA is TGTGCCAGCAGCTTGGTTGGGACAGGAGAATACGAGCAGTACTTC. It translates to CASSLVGTGEYEQYF.

This clonotype turned up a few times. The CDR3 region is CSAKIGQGWGGELFF. CDR3 DNA: TGCAGTGCTAAGATTGGACAGGGGTGGGGCGGGGAGCTGTTTTTT. This rearrangement joins TRBV20-1 to TRBJ2-2, with 9 nucleotides matching TRBD1. J lost 7 bases, V lost 4 bases, and 10 bases had no gene match. This CDR3 comprises 15 residues. Looked up from germline, CDR1 is DFQATT and CDR2 is SNEGSKA (reference sequence).

The sample holds a few counts of this clonotype. V is TRBV7-8 and J is TRBJ1-5; TRBD1 matches 7 bases. This CDR3 spans 15 amino acids. Germline V gives CDR1 SGHVS, CDR2 FQNEAQ. V shed 6 bases and J 3 bases; nucleotides not matched to a gene: 8. The CDR3, as DNA: TGTGCCAGCAGTCACACCGGGACAGACAATCAGCCCCAGCATTTT. Encoded protein: CASSHTGTDNQPQHF.

The chain recombines TRBV6-2 or TRBV6-3 with TRBJ2-7; D may correspond to TRBD1 or TRBD2 (6 bases each). The V gene's germline CDR1 is MNHEY and CDR2 SVGEGT. This CDR3 has 12 amino acids. Trimming pared 7 bases from V and 5 bases from J, leaving 12 bases between. CDR3 sequence (DNA): TGTGCCAGCAAGCAGGGGAGGAACGAGCAGTACTTC. Its translation: CASKQGRNEQYF.

J is TRBJ2-5 and V is TRBV24-1; D unresolved. Deletions cut 2 bases from V and 5 bases from J, with 5 bases between. The CDR3 runs to 12 residues. CDR1 and CDR2 (germline): KGHDR, SFDVKD. CDR3 sequence reads: CATSDYRETQYF. The CDR3 DNA is TGTGCCACCAGTGATTACCGCGAGACCCAGTACTTC.

Turning to this clonotype: Sequence at one end of the junction differs from germline and may be a read error. V and J are TRBV7-7 and TRBJ1-5, with 7 nucleotides matching TRBD1. Germline V gene sequence: CDR1 SSHAT, CDR2 FNYEAQ (reference sequence). There are 17 residues in the CDR3. CDR3 loop: CASSLALDRNDYQPQHF. The CDR3 DNA reads TGTGCTAGCAGCTTAGCCTTGGACAGGAACGATTATCAGCCCCAGCATTTT.

The V and J genes are TRBV12-3 or TRBV12-4 and TRBJ2-7; D remains unclear. This CDR3 region has 13 residues. V lost 5 bases to trimming and J lost 3 bases, with 11 bases between them. The CDR3 bases are TGTGCCAGCAGTCTTAAAACCGGCTACGAGCAGTACTTC. It translates to CASSLKTGYEQYF.

The chain recombines TRBV18 with TRBJ2-2; D is perhaps TRBD2 (5 bases). This CDR3 region has 15 residues. The germline V gene encodes CDR1 KGHSH and CDR2 LQKENI. Trimming left V 3 bases short and J 2 bases short, with 10 bases between. As DNA, the CDR3 is TGTGCCAGCTCACCTGAGGGCCTAAACACCGGGGAGCTGTTTTTT. Encoded protein: CASSPEGLNTGELFF.

V and J are TRBV15 and TRBJ2-5; D might be TRBD2 (5 bases). Germline values: CDR1 LNHNV, CDR2 YYDKDF (reference sequence). The CDR3 length is 14 residues. V was pared by 3 bases and J by 7 bases, with 15 bases between. DNA of the CDR3: TGTGCCACCAGCAGGCCGCAGCGGACGGTGACCCAGTACTTC. Translating gives CATSRPQRTVTQYF.

The chain has TRBV28 and TRBJ2-7; 8 bases agree with TRBD1. V shed 7 bases, J shed 1 base, and the junction held 3 bases outside the gene matches. Germline-derived CDR1 and CDR2 are MDHEN and SYDVKM. This CDR3 has 13 residues. The CDR3 spells CASITGGSYEQYF. CDR3 DNA: TGTGCCAGCATAACAGGGGGGTCCTACGAGCAGTACTTC. The entire variable domain, with the rest obtained from reference TRBV28 and TRBJ2-7, is as follows: DVKVTQSSRYLVKRTGEKVFLECVQDMDHENMFWYRQDPGLGLRLIYFSYDVKMKEKGDIPEGYSVSREKKERFSLILESASTNQTSMYLCASITGGSYEQYFGPGTRLTVT.

This clonotype was counted between two and nine times. The V gene is TRBV15, the J gene TRBJ2-1; 8 nucleotides line up with TRBD1. The germline gives CDR1 LNHNV, CDR2 YYDKDF (reference sequence). This CDR3 spans 15 amino acids. V lost 7 bases to trimming and J lost 5 bases; unmatched junction nucleotides: 10. This CDR3 reads CATTEAGGANNEQFF. CDR3 nucleotides: TGTGCCACCACCGAGGCAGGGGGCGCTAACAATGAGCAGTTCTTC.

This clonotype was observed once. This chain links TRBV5-6 with TRBJ1-4; unclear D gene. The V gene's germline CDR1 is SGHDT and CDR2 YYEEEE. Trimming left V 4 bases short and J 7 bases short, with 11 bases between. The CDR3 covers 13 residues. The CDR3, as DNA: TGTGCCAGCAGCCCAGCACGGGGTGAAAAACTGTTTTTT. It encodes CASSPARGEKLFF.

The chain links TRBV2 to TRBJ2-7; the D call may be TRBD1 or TRBD2 (6 bases each). This CDR3 spans 14 amino acids. Germline CDR1 is SNHLY and CDR2 is FYNNEI. V gave up 4 bases and J gave up 2 bases, with 12 bases separating them. Written as DNA, the CDR3 is TGTGCCAGCAGTGTAAGGGGGGAAGCCTACGAGCAGTACTTC. Protein sequence: CASSVRGEAYEQYF. Drawing the rest from reference TRBV2 and TRBJ2-7, the complete variable domain is EPEVTQTPSHQVTQMGQEVILRCVPISNHLYFYWYRQILGQKVEFLVSFYNNEISEKSEIFDDQFSVERPDGSNFTLKIRSTKLEDSAMYFCASSVRGEAYEQYFGPGTRLTVT.

The chain links TRBV6-2 or TRBV6-3 to TRBJ2-7, with a possible D match to TRBD2 (5 bases). V was trimmed by 6 bases and J by 5 bases, leaving 11 bases between them. CDR1 is MNHEY, CDR2 SVGEGT, per germline. This CDR3 contains 12 residues. The CDR3 loop is CASSQWRDEQYF. The CDR3 DNA is TGTGCCAGCAGCCAGTGGCGGGACGAGCAGTACTTC.

This clonotype is a singleton in its sample. The V call is TRBV7-2, the J call TRBJ2-5; perhaps TRBD1 as D (6 bases). Germline CDR1 and CDR2: SGHTA and FQGNSA. V was pared by 5 bases and J by 2 bases, with 9 bases between. This CDR3 is built from 13 residues. In DNA form, the CDR3 reads TGTGCCAGCAGCGGACAGAGGCAAGAGACCCAGTACTTC. This gives the protein CASSGQRQETQYF.

This CDR3 is CASSLGLTSTDTQYF. The CDR3 DNA reads as TGTGCCAGCAGCTTGGGTCTGACTAGCACAGATACGCAGTATTTT. V gene TRBV5-6 combines with J gene TRBJ2-3; D is unresolved. The germline V gene has CDR1 SGHDT and CDR2 YYEEEE. CDR3 length equals 15 residues. Trimming pared 0 bases from V and 0 bases from J, leaving 8 bases between.

This chain joins TRBV5-1 and TRBJ2-1; 8 nucleotides align to TRBD2. J lost 3 bases, V lost 2 bases, and 4 bases had no gene match. The CDR3 extends over 15 amino acids. The germline gives CDR1 SGHRS, CDR2 YFSETQ. This CDR3 reads CASSFRGGDYNEQFF. The CDR3 DNA reads as TGCGCCAGCAGCTTTCGGGGGGGCGACTACAATGAGCAGTTCTTC.

This clonotype has a handful of counts. The chain joins TRBV3-1 to TRBJ2-3; D is perhaps TRBD1 (5 bases). The CDR3 has 13 amino acids. V was cut by 7 bases and J by 4 bases, with 12 bases left in between. Germline V gives CDR1 LGHDT, CDR2 YNNKEL (reference sequence). CDR3 sequence (DNA): TGTGCCAGCACCTGGGGCCCGGCAGATACGCAGTATTTT. Its translation: CASTWGPADTQYF.

The table lists this clonotype with a few counts. The V call is TRBV5-1, the J call TRBJ2-3; 10 nucleotides agree with TRBD2. J was trimmed by 6 bases and V by 4 bases; bases with no gene match: 11. The CDR3 is 16 amino acids. Germline assignment: CDR1 SGHRS and CDR2 YFSETQ. CDR3 loop: CASSLGASGRSDTQYF. CDR3 DNA sequence: TGCGCCAGCAGCCTGGGGGCTAGCGGGAGATCGGATACGCAGTATTTT.

The chain recombines TRBV20-1 with TRBJ1-2; 7 bases are a match to TRBD1. Trimming took 4 bases from V and 2 from J; bases not matched to a gene: 7. Germline lookup yields CDR1 DFQATT and CDR2 SNEGSKA (reference sequence). This CDR3 contains 14 residues. CDR3 amino acids: CSATQATGNYGYTF. As DNA, the CDR3 is TGCAGTGCTACCCAGGCGACAGGGAACTATGGCTACACCTTC.

This clonotype was counted a few times. This chain joins TRBV20-1 and TRBJ2-7; 7 positions match TRBD1. Losses at the gene ends were 4 bases for V and 7 bases for J; bases not matched to a gene: 1. CDR1 is DFQATT, CDR2 SNEGSKA, per germline (reference sequence). CDR3 length equals 10 residues. CDR3 DNA: TGCAGTGCTAACAGGGGAGAGCAGTACTTC. Translating gives CSANRGEQYF.